This T cell receptor beta chain was identified in a study of blood T cells in healthy people across ages (dated by TCRdb to between 2014 and 2016). About the study as a whole: Template switching captured roughly one uniquely barcoded TCR beta cDNA molecule per two T cells in model experiments. Age-related changes in TCR beta repertoire diversity were measured in the study by deep sequencing normalized with unique cDNA molecular identifiers. The donors were divided into four age groups: young (average roughly 17 years), middle-aged (about 40), aged (around 59) and long-lived (about 80). Donors of different ages were randomly distributed across sequencing lanes to avoid experimental bias. For two donors (one aged 18 to 30 and one aged 80 or older), the study analyzed two additional independent replicas of 1 million unique cDNA reads from the same blood draw. What the research found in general, with its limitations: A strong correlation was found between observed TCR beta diversity and the percentage of naive T cells measured by flow cytometry. Compared with the aged group, the long-lived group had more naive CD4+ T cells, fewer expanded clones and increased TCR diversity, suggesting age selection. Total diversity estimates from one million sequenced T cells were considered lower bounds and underestimates. Because donor CMV infection status was unknown, age-related changes in expanded clonotypes were potentially confounded. Bulk unsorted PBMC profiling prevented conclusive comparison of naive and antigen-experienced compartments. Observed TCR beta diversity per million T cells fell roughly linearly with age, and a significant reduction was already apparent by age around 40.

CDR1 and CDR2 were assigned from the germline V gene as SGHRS and YFSETQ. V is pared back by 4 bases and J by 8 bases, with 21 bases lying between the germline termini. Its CDR3 holds 15 amino acids, cysteine through phenylalanine. The DNA shown is the 45-base CDR3, in frame from base 1. The approximately 41 donors, aged about 6 to 100 years, were systemically healthy Caucasian individuals from Russia. Ten milliliters of peripheral blood were drawn from each donor into EDTA-treated Vacutainer tubes. Ficoll-Paque density-gradient centrifugation was used to isolate PBMCs, with at least 6.5 million obtained per sample. Trizol reagent was used to extract total RNA from PBMCs, with at least 6 micrograms per sample. For every donor, an aliquot of PBMCs went through flow cytometry to measure the percentages of naive CD45RAhigh/CD27high T cells. About this clonotype: No antigen is known for it. No base quality values were provided; no much bigger clone lies one nucleotide off.

Libraries were prepared through 5' RACE. TCRdb names Illumina HiSeq 2500 as the instrument used. A second 7 to 11 cycle PCR used a sample-barcoded 5' primer and a J-beta primer mix. Each TCR beta cDNA molecule received a unique molecular identifier from a template-switch 5' adaptor carrying 12 random nucleotides. Each sample yielded at least 2.5 million CDR3-containing paired-end reads. All of the RNA was converted into first-strand cDNA using the Mint cDNA synthesis kit, with a TRBC-specific oligonucleotide serving as the primer. After uracil-DNA glycosylase treatment, a first 18-cycle PCR used universal primers M1SS and BC2_uni_R on all cDNA. The original methods were these. Normalization of each sample was performed by random selection of 1 million high-quality reads, each carrying a distinct molecular identifier. Reads sharing molecular identifiers were discarded rather than binned into consensus sequences. MiTCR, run with a Q25 quality threshold and the strictest error-elimination algorithm, handled CDR3 identification, clonotype clustering and error correction. Lower-bound total TCR beta diversity was estimated with a nonparametric unseen species model using Euler transformation. TCRdb reprocessed the public reads (quality trimming at Q25 with fastp, clone calling with MiXCR) and kept in-frame beta chains. Every CDR3 protein is listed once, alongside the most common genes and DNA of its rows. What appears here as the V and J calls and clone size reflects TCRdb's work, not the paper's. In all, the sample holds approximately 770,000 distinct CDR3 sequences, and about three fifths of those were seen once. 20% to 25% of the sample is in the top ten clones.

The receptor was derived from a man in his thirties or forties in good health. The material sequenced was blood. This sequence uses TRBV5-1 and TRBJ1-2; a confident D gene designation cannot be given. The sequence in DNA is TGCGCCAGCAGCCCGGAGAATTCAGGTTCCACAGGCTACACCTTC. It specifies CASSPENSGSTGYTF.